A selection of T cell receptor beta chains follows, all from one sample in a study of blood T cell repertoires in COVID-19. Method: immunoSEQ multiplex PCR; TCRdb's copy keeps in-frame clones and lacks some. The table lists some 300,000 clones, 70% to 90% of them singletons. The sequencing input was peripheral blood. These receptors all stem from a woman under 40 who had recovered from COVID-19. The CDR3 runs from the conserved cysteine through the conserved F or W. D genes are given only for firm matches. Size is stated for part of the rows, as once, few or many counts, or as a class when the clone is expanded.

clone_size: NA
d_call: TRBD1
j_call: TRBJ2-7
v_call: TRBV2
cdr3_aa: CASSKTGTGYEQYF
cdr3_nt: TGTGCCAGCAGTAAAACCGGGACAGGTTACGAGCAGTACTTC

clone_size: NA
d_call: NA
j_call: TRBJ2-1
v_call: TRBV18
cdr3_aa: CASSPLKSGYNEQFF
cdr3_nt: TGTGCCAGCTCACCACTTAAGAGCGGGTACAATGAGCAGTTCTTC

clone_size: NA
d_call: NA
j_call: TRBJ2-1
v_call: TRBV7-3
cdr3_aa: CASSSGYNEQFF
cdr3_nt: TGTGCCAGCAGCTCGGGCTACAATGAGCAGTTCTTC

clone_size: NA
d_call: TRBD1
j_call: TRBJ2-1
v_call: TRBV2
cdr3_aa: CASSGQGGTYNEQFF
cdr3_nt: TGTGCCAGCAGTGGACAGGGTGGCACCTACAATGAGCAGTTCTTC

clone_size: NA
d_call: TRBD1
j_call: TRBJ2-1
v_call: TRBV5-4
cdr3_aa: CASSATGQGAKIANEQFF
cdr3_nt: TGTGCCAGCAGCGCGACGGGACAGGGGGCGAAAATAGCTAATGAGCAGTTCTTC

clone_size: NA
d_call: TRBD1
j_call: TRBJ1-6
v_call: TRBV10-3
cdr3_aa: CAISESRGPGHNSPLHF
cdr3_nt: TGTGCCATCAGTGAGTCGAGGGGGCCAGGGCATAATTCACCCCTCCACTTT

clone_size: NA
d_call: TRBD1
j_call: TRBJ1-5
v_call: TRBV6-5
cdr3_aa: CASSWDRYQPQHF
cdr3_nt: TGTGCCAGCAGTTGGGACAGATATCAGCCCCAGCATTTT

clone_size: NA
d_call: TRBD1
j_call: TRBJ1-6
v_call: TRBV28
cdr3_aa: CASSLGTGGSPLHF
cdr3_nt: TGTGCCAGCAGTTTAGGGACAGGGGGTTCACCCCTCCACTTT

clone_size: NA
d_call: TRBD1
j_call: TRBJ2-1
v_call: TRBV18
cdr3_aa: CASSPGQGAYNEQFF
cdr3_nt: TGTGCCAGCTCACCGGGACAGGGGGCGTACAATGAGCAGTTCTTC

clone_size: NA
d_call: NA
j_call: TRBJ1-6
v_call: TRBV19
cdr3_aa: CASSKAGEIPNSPLHF
cdr3_nt: TGTGCCAGTAGTAAAGCAGGGGAGATACCTAATTCACCCCTCCACTTT

clone_size: few
d_call: TRBD2
j_call: TRBJ2-3
v_call: TRBV5-1
cdr3_aa: CASSWGLAGVRSTDTQYF
cdr3_nt: TGCGCCAGCAGCTGGGGACTAGCGGGGGTCCGCAGCACAGATACGCAGTATTTT

clone_size: NA
d_call: NA
j_call: TRBJ2-7
v_call: TRBV11-2
cdr3_aa: CASSLAARGSSYEQYF
cdr3_nt: TGTGCCAGCAGCTTAGCGGCTCGGGGTTCCTCCTACGAGCAGTACTTC

clone_size: NA
d_call: NA
j_call: TRBJ2-7
v_call: TRBV7-2
cdr3_aa: CASTGDSFEQYF
cdr3_nt: TGTGCCAGCACCGGAGACAGTTTCGAGCAGTACTTC

clone_size: NA
d_call: NA
j_call: TRBJ1-2
v_call: TRBV5-6
cdr3_aa: CASNRARVNYGYTF
cdr3_nt: TGTGCCAGCAACAGAGCCAGAGTTAACTATGGCTACACCTTC

clone_size: NA
d_call: TRBD2
j_call: TRBJ2-3
v_call: TRBV19
cdr3_aa: CASKSGTTDTQYF
cdr3_nt: TGTGCCAGTAAGAGCGGGACCACAGATACGCAGTATTTT

clone_size: NA
d_call: TRBD1
j_call: TRBJ1-1
v_call: TRBV9
cdr3_aa: CASSVALIDRGNTEAFF
cdr3_nt: TGTGCCAGCAGCGTAGCTTTGATCGACAGGGGGAACACTGAAGCTTTCTTT

clone_size: NA
d_call: NA
j_call: TRBJ1-2
v_call: TRBV5-1
cdr3_aa: CASSLAGDYGYTF
cdr3_nt: TGCGCCAGCAGCTTGGCCGGGGACTATGGCTACACCTTC

clone_size: NA
d_call: TRBD1
j_call: TRBJ1-6
v_call: TRBV2
cdr3_aa: CASSRDRDVGSPLHF
cdr3_nt: TGTGCCAGCAGCCGGGACAGGGATGTGGGATCACCCCTCCACTTT

clone_size: NA
d_call: NA
j_call: TRBJ1-6
v_call: TRBV6-1
cdr3_aa: CASSETGAYNSPLHF
cdr3_nt: TGTGCCAGCAGTGAAACGGGGGCCTATAATTCACCCCTCCACTTT

clone_size: NA
d_call: NA
j_call: TRBJ2-1
v_call: TRBV7-9
cdr3_aa: CASSPIGAEQFF
cdr3_nt: TGTGCCAGCAGCCCCATCGGAGCGGAGCAGTTCTTC

clone_size: NA
d_call: NA
j_call: TRBJ2-3
v_call: TRBV6-2/TRBV6-3
cdr3_aa: CASSYQESDTQYF
cdr3_nt: TGTGCCAGCAGTTACCAAGAGTCAGATACGCAGTATTTT

clone_size: NA
d_call: TRBD1
j_call: TRBJ2-1
v_call: TRBV19
cdr3_aa: CASSIATGSTYNEQFF
cdr3_nt: TGTGCCAGTAGTATAGCGACAGGGTCGACCTACAATGAGCAGTTCTTC

clone_size: once
d_call: NA
j_call: TRBJ1-4
v_call: TRBV16
cdr3_aa: CASSHPGRQTNEKLFF
cdr3_nt: TGTGCCAGCAGCCATCCCGGCAGGCAGACTAATGAAAAACTGTTTTTT

clone_size: NA
d_call: TRBD1
j_call: TRBJ1-4
v_call: TRBV5-4
cdr3_aa: CASSLRTGVDEKLFF
cdr3_nt: TGTGCCAGCAGCTTGCGCACAGGGGTAGATGAAAAACTGTTTTTT

clone_size: NA
d_call: TRBD1
j_call: TRBJ1-6
v_call: TRBV11-2
cdr3_aa: CASSPLTGGYSPLHF
cdr3_nt: TGTGCCAGCAGCCCTTTGACAGGGGGTTATTCACCCCTCCACTTT

clone_size: NA
d_call: TRBD1
j_call: TRBJ2-4
v_call: TRBV6-1
cdr3_aa: CASSEAMGQGYIQYF
cdr3_nt: TGTGCCAGCAGTGAAGCAATGGGACAGGGGTACATTCAGTACTTC

clone_size: NA
d_call: TRBD2
j_call: TRBJ2-5
v_call: TRBV5-1
cdr3_aa: CASSLEASGEETQYF
cdr3_nt: TGCGCCAGCAGCTTGGAAGCTAGCGGGGAAGAGACCCAGTACTTC

clone_size: NA
d_call: NA
j_call: TRBJ2-7
v_call: TRBV27
cdr3_aa: CASRRSTGPTYEQYF
cdr3_nt: TGTGCCAGCAGGAGGTCGACAGGACCAACCTACGAGCAGTACTTC

clone_size: NA
d_call: NA
j_call: TRBJ1-2
v_call: TRBV5-1
cdr3_aa: CASSAGDFYGYTF
cdr3_nt: TGCGCCAGCAGCGCCGGAGATTTCTATGGCTACACCTTC

clone_size: few
d_call: TRBD1
j_call: TRBJ2-2
v_call: TRBV2
cdr3_aa: CASRLSQGDGTGELFF
cdr3_nt: TGTGCCAGCCGATTGTCGCAGGGGGATGGCACCGGGGAGCTGTTTTTT

clone_size: NA
d_call: NA
j_call: TRBJ2-5
v_call: TRBV30
cdr3_aa: CAWSVLDREYF
cdr3_nt: TGTGCCTGGAGTGTTTTGGACAGAGAGTACTTC

clone_size: NA
d_call: TRBD1
j_call: TRBJ2-7
v_call: TRBV7-8
cdr3_aa: CASSLRTGYEQYF
cdr3_nt: TGTGCCAGCAGCTTGCGGACAGGGTACGAGCAGTACTTC

clone_size: NA
d_call: TRBD2
j_call: TRBJ2-3
v_call: TRBV3-1/TRBV3-2
cdr3_aa: CASSPRGGPSTDTQYF
cdr3_nt: TGTGCCAGCAGCCCCCGGGGGGGCCCTAGCACAGATACGCAGTATTTT

clone_size: NA
d_call: NA
j_call: TRBJ1-5
v_call: TRBV6-4
cdr3_aa: CASSDSGGVQPQHF
cdr3_nt: TGTGCCAGCAGTGACTCGGGCGGGGTCCAGCCCCAGCATTTT

clone_size: NA
d_call: NA
j_call: TRBJ1-2
v_call: TRBV3-1/TRBV3-2
cdr3_aa: CASSPDSQYGYTF
cdr3_nt: TGTGCCAGCAGCCCGGACAGCCAATATGGCTACACCTTC

clone_size: NA
d_call: NA
j_call: TRBJ2-2
v_call: TRBV5-1
cdr3_aa: CASSLTSLLTGELFF
cdr3_nt: TGCGCCAGCAGCTTGACTAGCCTCCTCACCGGGGAGCTGTTTTTT

clone_size: NA
d_call: NA
j_call: TRBJ1-1
v_call: TRBV9
cdr3_aa: CASSVAGRGTEAFF
cdr3_nt: TGTGCCAGCAGCGTAGCTGGGCGTGGGACTGAAGCTTTCTTT

clone_size: NA
d_call: NA
j_call: TRBJ2-2
v_call: TRBV5-4
cdr3_aa: CASSFGQPRSGELFF
cdr3_nt: TGTGCCAGCAGCTTTGGACAGCCTAGGTCCGGGGAGCTGTTTTTT

clone_size: NA
d_call: TRBD1
j_call: TRBJ2-4
v_call: TRBV4-1
cdr3_aa: CASSRLQGENIQYF
cdr3_nt: TGCGCCAGCAGCCGCCTACAGGGGGAAAACATTCAGTACTTC

clone_size: NA
d_call: NA
j_call: TRBJ2-7
v_call: TRBV27
cdr3_aa: CASREKGYGSYEQYF
cdr3_nt: TGTGCCAGCAGGGAGAAGGGGTACGGCTCCTACGAGCAGTACTTC

clone_size: NA
d_call: NA
j_call: TRBJ1-5
v_call: TRBV10-3
cdr3_aa: CAISVSRGDQPQHF
cdr3_nt: TGTGCCATCAGTGTGTCCAGGGGCGATCAGCCCCAGCATTTT

clone_size: NA
d_call: TRBD1
j_call: TRBJ1-2
v_call: TRBV6-5
cdr3_aa: CASSYSTGQGYGYTF
cdr3_nt: TGTGCCAGCAGTTACTCGACGGGACAGGGGTATGGCTACACCTTC

clone_size: NA
d_call: NA
j_call: TRBJ2-5
v_call: TRBV24-1
cdr3_aa: CATSEPGQETQYF
cdr3_nt: TGTGCCACCAGTGAGCCTGGGCAGGAGACCCAGTACTTC

clone_size: NA
d_call: TRBD1
j_call: TRBJ2-5
v_call: TRBV5-1
cdr3_aa: CASSYRQGWEETQYF
cdr3_nt: TGCGCCAGCAGCTACCGACAGGGTTGGGAAGAGACCCAGTACTTC

clone_size: NA
d_call: NA
j_call: TRBJ1-2
v_call: TRBV4-1
cdr3_aa: CASSQDKELRGYTF
cdr3_nt: TGCGCCAGCAGCCAAGATAAGGAACTGAGGGGCTACACCTTC

clone_size: NA
d_call: TRBD1
j_call: TRBJ2-7
v_call: TRBV20-1
cdr3_aa: CSASILPGQGSYEQYF
cdr3_nt: TGCAGTGCTAGTATCCTACCGGGACAGGGGTCCTACGAGCAGTACTTC

clone_size: once
d_call: NA
j_call: TRBJ2-3
v_call: TRBV28
cdr3_aa: CASSRASKGAGASTDTQYF
cdr3_nt: TGTGCCAGCAGCCGAGCCTCAAAAGGGGCGGGGGCTAGCACAGATACGCAGTATTTT

clone_size: NA
d_call: NA
j_call: TRBJ1-3
v_call: TRBV19
cdr3_aa: CASSIMFLDSPGNTIYF
cdr3_nt: TGTGCCAGTAGTATAATGTTCCTGGACAGCCCTGGAAACACCATATATTTT

clone_size: NA
d_call: NA
j_call: TRBJ1-5
v_call: TRBV19
cdr3_aa: CASSTEPGKPQHF
cdr3_nt: TGTGCCAGTAGTACCGAACCAGGAAAGCCCCAGCATTTT

clone_size: NA
d_call: TRBD1
j_call: TRBJ2-7
v_call: TRBV27
cdr3_aa: CATSPGGHYEQYF
cdr3_nt: TGTGCCACCTCCCCAGGGGGTCACTACGAGCAGTACTTC

clone_size: few
d_call: TRBD2
j_call: TRBJ2-7
v_call: TRBV3-1/TRBV3-2
cdr3_aa: CASSQGPSGVYEQYF
cdr3_nt: TGTGCCAGCAGCCAAGGTCCTAGCGGGGTCTACGAGCAGTACTTC

clone_size: NA
d_call: NA
j_call: TRBJ2-3
v_call: TRBV12-3/TRBV12-4
cdr3_aa: CASSLGTDTQYF
cdr3_nt: TGTGCCAGCAGTCTCGGCACAGATACGCAGTATTTT